The rows below give T cell receptor beta chains drawn from one sample of a study of a mutant IDH1 vaccine in newly diagnosed glioma. Antigens of these TCRs are unknown. Measured with immunoSEQ multiplex PCR; TCRdb has only the in-frame clones, and not every one. Among 60,000 to 75,000 clones listed, 84% were seen once. Source: PBMCs, taken from a glioma patient whose treatment included an IDH1 peptide vaccine. The receptors stem from a man under 40 with glioma. The CDR3 runs from the conserved cysteine through the conserved F or W. The D gene is left open where the match is weak. Clone size is given for some rows only: seen once, a few or many times, or a class if the clone is expanded.

CASSPHRAGQGANSPLHF | TGTGCCAGCAGCCCCCACCGGGCGGGACAGGGGGCGAATTCACCCCTCCACTTT | TRBV9 | TRBD1 | TRBJ1-6 | NA
CASSSYYRVNEQFF | TGTGCCAGCAGCTCATATTACAGGGTCAATGAGCAGTTCTTC | TRBV28 | NA | TRBJ2-1 | NA
CASSPTQEDKYNEQFF | TGTGCCAGCAGCCCGACTCAGGAGGACAAGTACAATGAGCAGTTCTTC | TRBV7-9 | NA | TRBJ2-1 | NA
CASSLEQGTYGYTF | TGCGCCAGCAGCTTGGAACAGGGGACCTATGGCTACACCTTC | TRBV5-1 | TRBD1 | TRBJ1-2 | NA
CASRLQEGYGYTF | TGTGCCAGCAGATTACAGGAAGGCTATGGCTACACCTTC | TRBV6-6 | NA | TRBJ1-2 | NA
CASSSRRSTNEKLFF | TGTGCCAGCAGCTCCCGCCGATCAACTAATGAAAAACTGTTTTTT | TRBV7-2 | NA | TRBJ1-4 | NA
CASSLGQGQETQYF | TGCGCCAGCAGCTTGGGGCAGGGCCAAGAGACCCAGTACTTC | TRBV5-1 | NA | TRBJ2-5 | NA
CASSFGQYNEQFF | TGTGCCAGCAGTTTCGGTCAGTACAATGAGCAGTTCTTC | TRBV27 | NA | TRBJ2-1 | once
CASTLGLGTGGRETQYF | TGTGCCAGCACCTTGGGGCTCGGGACAGGGGGCCGGGAGACCCAGTACTTC | TRBV7-9 | TRBD1 | TRBJ2-5 | NA
CASSAGGRGTGELFF | TGCGCCAGCAGCGCGGGGGGGCGGGGCACCGGGGAGCTGTTTTTT | TRBV4-3 | TRBD2 | TRBJ2-2 | NA
CASFLSYQGTQYF | TGTGCCAGCTTCCTCAGCTACCAAGGGACCCAGTACTTC | TRBV6-1 | NA | TRBJ2-5 | few
CASSSRDGSNYGYTF | TGTGCCAGCAGCAGCCGGGACGGGTCGAACTATGGCTACACCTTC | TRBV7-8 | NA | TRBJ1-2 | NA
CASSLTGQGNPGANVLTF | TGCGCCAGCAGCTTAACGGGACAGGGGAACCCTGGGGCCAACGTCCTGACTTTC | TRBV5-1 | TRBD1 | TRBJ2-6 | NA
CAGYRPPNTEAFF | TGTGCCGGCTACAGGCCACCGAACACTGAAGCTTTCTTT | TRBV2 | NA | TRBJ1-1 | NA
CASSLLVGPRGYTF | TGTGCCAGCAGTTTATTAGTAGGGCCGCGTGGCTACACCTTC | TRBV28 | NA | TRBJ1-2 | once
CASSQSTGYNEQFF | TGCGCCAGCAGTCAGTCTACCGGCTACAATGAGCAGTTCTTC | TRBV10-1 | NA | TRBJ2-1 | NA
CSGAKNEKLFF | TGCAGTGGGGCGAAAAATGAAAAACTGTTTTTT | TRBV20-1 | NA | TRBJ1-4 | NA
CASSPDLTTTEAFF | TGCGCCAGCAGCCCAGATCTCACGACCACTGAAGCTTTCTTT | TRBV5-1 | NA | TRBJ1-1 | NA
CASSLGQGFGGANVLTF | TGTGCCAGCAGCTTGGGACAGGGCTTTGGTGGGGCCAACGTCCTGACTTTC | TRBV11-3 | TRBD1 | TRBJ2-6 | once
CASSQDPGRVVDEKLFF | TGCGCCAGCAGCCAAGATCCGGGCCGGGTTGTGGATGAAAAACTGTTTTTT | TRBV4-3 | NA | TRBJ1-4 | NA
CAWSLGWRPGNTIYF | TGTGCCTGGAGTCTCGGATGGAGGCCTGGAAACACCATATATTTT | TRBV30 | NA | TRBJ1-3 | NA
CASSFWRASTDTQYF | TGTGCCAGCAGCTTCTGGCGGGCAAGCACAGATACGCAGTATTTT | TRBV5-5 | NA | TRBJ2-3 | NA
CSVDALGGYTF | TGCAGCGTTGACGCCCTCGGGGGCTACACCTTC | TRBV29-1 | NA | TRBJ1-2 | NA
CASSLTGADTEAFF | TGTGCCAGCAGCTTGACAGGGGCGGACACTGAAGCTTTCTTT | TRBV7-9 | TRBD1 | TRBJ1-1 | NA
CASSTLAGGPNTQYF | TGTGCCAGTAGTACCTTAGCGGGAGGGCCAAATACGCAGTATTTT | TRBV19 | TRBD2 | TRBJ2-3 | NA
CASSQDLQPTNTGELFF | TGTGCCAGCAGCCAAGATCTACAACCCACGAACACCGGGGAGCTGTTTTTT | TRBV14 | NA | TRBJ2-2 | NA
CASSVPNPGQGGNTEAFF | TGTGCCAGCAGCGTACCAAACCCGGGACAGGGTGGGAACACTGAAGCTTTCTTT | TRBV9 | TRBD1 | TRBJ1-1 | NA
CASSLRWGNEQFF | TGTGCCAGCAGCTTAAGATGGGGCAATGAGCAGTTCTTC | TRBV7-3 | NA | TRBJ2-1 | NA
CASSQMGPGQGNTEAFF | TGTGCCAGCTCCCAGATGGGTCCGGGACAGGGGAACACTGAAGCTTTCTTT | TRBV18 | TRBD1 | TRBJ1-1 | NA
CASSGYGGTYQPQHF | TGTGCCAGCAGCGGCTACGGAGGGACTTATCAGCCCCAGCATTTT | TRBV6-1 | NA | TRBJ1-5 | NA
CASSLAASRPSEQYF | TGTGCCAGCAGCTTAGCGGCTAGCCGGCCATCCGAGCAGTACTTC | TRBV7-2 | NA | TRBJ2-7 | NA
CASSIASRTDNEQFF | TGTGCCAGTAGTATTGCGTCCCGGACAGACAATGAGCAGTTCTTC | TRBV19 | NA | TRBJ2-1 | NA
CASSRTGLSYEQYF | TGTGCCAGCAGTAGGACAGGGCTCTCCTACGAGCAGTACTTC | TRBV6-5 | TRBD1 | TRBJ2-7 | once
CASSMTVNTEAFF | TGTGCCAGTAGTATGACAGTGAACACTGAAGCTTTCTTT | TRBV19 | NA | TRBJ1-1 | NA
CASSQTGRSSGNTIYF | TGCGCCAGCAGCCAGACGGGACGGAGCTCTGGAAACACCATATATTTT | TRBV5-4 | NA | TRBJ1-3 | NA
CASSPHRDTKTF | TGTGCCAGCAGCCCGCACCGGGACACCAAGACCTTC | TRBV28 | NA | TRBJ1-2 | NA
CASSPRQGEPGNTIYF | TGCGCCAGCAGCCCACGACAGGGCGAGCCTGGAAACACCATATATTTT | TRBV4-3 | TRBD1 | TRBJ1-3 | NA
CASSAGNSYSPLHF | TGTGCCAGCAGCGCTGGGAACAGCTATTCACCCCTCCACTTT | TRBV7-2 | NA | TRBJ1-6 | NA
CASSQGTSGGRTDTQYF | TGTGCCAGCAGCCAAGGGACTAGCGGGGGGCGCACAGATACGCAGTATTTT | TRBV4-2 | TRBD2 | TRBJ2-3 | NA
CASSPYFGEKLFF | TGTGCCAGCAGTCCCTATTTCGGAGAAAAACTGTTTTTT | TRBV27 | NA | TRBJ1-4 | NA
CASSTTWRNEQFF | TGTGCCAGCAGTACGACCTGGCGTAATGAGCAGTTCTTC | TRBV28 | NA | TRBJ2-1 | NA
CASSQLGTKRYF | TGCGCCAGCAGCCAGCTCGGGACTAAGCGGTATTTT | TRBV4-1 | TRBD2 | TRBJ2-3 | NA
CASSPPRGQGYEQYF | TGTGCCAGCAGCCCCCCCCGAGGTCAGGGCTACGAGCAGTACTTC | TRBV7-2 | NA | TRBJ2-7 | once
CASSLQGSDTQYF | TGTGCCAGCAGTTTACAAGGGAGTGATACGCAGTATTTT | TRBV27 | NA | TRBJ2-3 | NA
CASRSPSLANEQFF | TGTGCCAGCAGATCGCCGAGCCTAGCGAATGAGCAGTTCTTC | TRBV7-2 | NA | TRBJ2-1 | NA
CASSLRSSGGYTF | TGTGCCAGCAGTCTTAGATCCTCTGGTGGCTACACCTTC | TRBV28 | NA | TRBJ1-2 | NA
CASSHTKGQALAFF | TGTGCCAGCAGCCACACCAAGGGACAGGCTTTAGCTTTCTTT | TRBV13 | TRBD1 | TRBJ1-1 | NA
CASRPLRGRDQPQHF | TGTGCCAGCAGGCCTCTGAGGGGGCGAGATCAGCCCCAGCATTTT | TRBV6-5 | TRBD1 | TRBJ1-5 | NA
CASTPRDLDLGDTQYF | TGTGCCAGCACCCCCCGCGACCTAGACCTTGGTGATACGCAGTATTTT | TRBV2 | NA | TRBJ2-3 | NA
CASSLRVTPYEQYF | TGTGCCAGCAGTCTCCGGGTTACCCCCTACGAGCAGTACTTC | TRBV2 | NA | TRBJ2-7 | NA
CASSPRQGGEKLFF | TGTGCCAGCTCACCGAGACAGGGGGGAGAAAAACTGTTTTTT | TRBV18 | TRBD1 | TRBJ1-4 | once
CASSWDSLGTEAFF | TGTGCCAGCAGTTGGGACAGCCTTGGGACTGAAGCTTTCTTT | TRBV7-9 | TRBD1 | TRBJ1-1 | NA
CASSPIKGRRPDTQYF | TGTGCCAGCAGTCCGATTAAGGGACGGCGTCCAGATACGCAGTATTTT | TRBV28 | NA | TRBJ2-3 | once
CASSSSGGFMIYEQFF | TGTGCCAGCAGTTCGTCTGGGGGCTTTATGATCTATGAGCAGTTCTTC | TRBV6-5 | NA | TRBJ2-1 | NA
CASSPMGRDGYGYTF | TGTGCCAGCAGTCCCATGGGGAGAGATGGCTATGGCTACACCTTC | TRBV28 | NA | TRBJ1-2 | once
CASSDELGGYTF | TGTGCCAGCAGTGACGAATTGGGTGGCTACACCTTC | TRBV6-4 | NA | TRBJ1-2 | NA
CASRRTELSYEQYF | TGCGCCAGCAGACGGACGGAACTCTCCTACGAGCAGTACTTC | TRBV5-1 | NA | TRBJ2-7 | NA
CASSLGGRSYNEQFF | TGTGCCAGCAGCTTAGGCGGGAGATCCTACAATGAGCAGTTCTTC | TRBV7-9 | TRBD2 | TRBJ2-1 | once
CASSDEGVLSTGELFF | TGTGCCAGCAGTGATGAGGGGGTACTGAGCACCGGGGAGCTGTTTTTT | TRBV6-4 | NA | TRBJ2-2 | NA
CASRRGMNEQYF | TGTGCCAGCCGGCGGGGAATGAACGAGCAGTACTTC | TRBV27 | NA | TRBJ2-7 | NA